Below are 9 T cell receptor beta chains sequenced from a single sample in a study of STAT5B mutations in CD4+ large granular lymphocyte leukemia. The method was immunoSEQ multiplex PCR; TCRdb's version includes in-frame clones alone and lacks a portion of them. The sample has tens of thousands of clones, about 86% seen once. Source material: CD4+ T cells from blood buffy coats. All receptors derive from a human donor in good health.

The V gene is TRBV10-3, the J gene TRBJ2-3, with TRBD1 matching over 11 bases. The CDR3 is made up of 15 amino acids. V trimming: 3 bases; J trimming: 3 bases; junction bases outside the gene matches: 2. CDR1 and CDR2 from the germline V gene are ENHRY and SYGVKD. The CDR3 loop reads CAISEGTGGTDTQYF. CDR3 nucleotides: TGTGCCATCAGTGAAGGGACAGGGGGAACAGATACGCAGTATTTT.

The chain links TRBV19 to TRBJ2-2; possible D gene TRBD1, 5 bases. With 3 bases removed from V and 6 bases from J, the gap between germline ends came to 8 bases. This CDR3 has 13 residues. Germline V lookup: CDR1 LNHDA, CDR2 SQIVND (reference sequence). DNA for the CDR3: TGTGCCAGTAGTATCAGGGAATCCGGGGAGCTGTTTTTT. The encoded protein is CASSIRESGELFF.

The V gene is TRBV6-1, the J gene TRBJ1-5; D perhaps matches TRBD1 (6 bases). CDR1 is MNHNS, CDR2 SASEGT, per germline. V lost 7 bases to trimming and J lost 6 bases, with 16 bases between them. The CDR3 sequence is 14 residues long. The CDR3 here is CASIRGHGGQPQHF. In DNA, the CDR3 is TGTGCCAGCATTCGGGGGCACGGGGGTCAGCCCCAGCATTTT.

In its sample, this clone was seen once. The chain employs TRBV5-4 and TRBJ2-5, with a weak D call TRBD1 (6 bases). The CDR3 is 14 amino acids. Trimming left V 4 bases short and J 5 bases short, with 15 bases between. Germline values: CDR1 SGHNT, CDR2 YYREEE (reference sequence). The CDR3 here is CASSTAGVWETQYF. In nucleotides, the CDR3 is TGTGCCAGCAGCACTGCAGGGGTATGGGAGACCCAGTACTTC.

The chain has TRBV5-1 and TRBJ1-5, with D tentatively TRBD1 (5 bases). V was pared by 5 bases and J by 6 bases, with 18 bases between. CDR3 length equals 15 residues. CDR1 and CDR2 from the germline V gene are SGHRS and YFSETQ. This CDR3 reads CASSDDGGAGQPQHF. CDR3 sequence (DNA): TGCGCCAGCAGTGACGACGGAGGGGCTGGTCAGCCCCAGCATTTT.

V usage is TRBV30 and J usage is TRBJ1-5, with 8 bases fitting TRBD1. Germline trimming cut 7 bases from V and 2 bases from J; bases unmatched to any gene: 1. This CDR3 spans 12 amino acids. CDR1 is GTSNPN and CDR2 is SVGIG in the germline V gene (reference sequence). CDR3 sequence reads: CALDRGNQPQHF. For the CDR3, the DNA is TGTGCCTTGGACAGGGGCAATCAGCCCCAGCATTTT.

CDR3 region: CASSARDTEAFF. As DNA, the CDR3 is TGTGCCAGCAGCGCCCGGGACACTGAAGCTTTCTTT. J is TRBJ1-1 and V is TRBV5-4; D not certain. The CDR3 totals 12 residues. The ends were cut back, 4 bases at V and 3 bases at J, with 7 bases in the middle. Germline V lookup: CDR1 SGHNT, CDR2 YYREEE (reference sequence).

CDR3 nucleotides: TGTGCCAGCAGCCCAACAGGGCTCTCACCCCTCCACTTT. Its translation is CASSPTGLSPLHF. The rearrangement links TRBV4-2 to TRBJ1-6, with a possible D match to TRBD1 (6 bases). Germline V gene data show CDR1 as LGHNA and CDR2 as YNFKEQ. Trimming took 4 bases from V and 10 from J, leaving 11 bases between them. The CDR3 is 13 residues long.

In DNA form, the CDR3 reads TGTGCCAGCAGGCGGGTCTTCGACAATGAGCAGTTCTTC. Its translation is CASRRVFDNEQFF. The rearrangement uses TRBV2 and TRBJ2-1, with D perhaps matching TRBD2 (5 bases). Looked up from germline, CDR1 is SNHLY and CDR2 is FYNNEI. V lost 6 bases to trimming and J lost 5 bases, with 11 bases between them. The CDR3 runs to 13 residues.